One and the same sample provided the 31 T cell receptor beta chains below, sequenced in a study of read filtering for tumor transcriptome and immune sequencing. This library used roughly 430 ng RNA and molecular barcoded adaptors spanning alpha/delta and beta/gamma chains. TCRdb analysed the reads with MiXCR anew, one entry per CDR3 protein. This table has tens of thousands of distinct CDR3 sequences, about 15% appearing once. The sample taken for sequencing was a population of CD138-negative cells sorted from bone marrow. The source of these receptors is a donor over 35 with multiple myeloma.

This clonotype was recorded at least ten times. The J gene is TRBJ1-1, the V gene TRBV7-2, with 7 bases identical to TRBD1. In germline, CDR1 is SGHTA, CDR2 FQGNSA. The CDR3 is 14 residues long. Trimming removed 2 bases from V and 5 bases from J; junction bases left unmatched: 5. The CDR3 nucleotides are TGTGCCAGCAGCTTATTGGACAGGAGGACTGAAGCTTTCTTT. Encoded protein: CASSLLDRRTEAFF.

The sample holds many counts of this clonotype. The V and J genes are TRBV6-2 or TRBV6-3 and TRBJ2-1; 9 bases agree with TRBD1. Germline V gives CDR1 MNHEY, CDR2 SVGEGT. Trimming removed 5 bases from V and 5 bases from J; junction bases left unmatched: 13. The CDR3 totals 17 residues. CDR3 nucleotide sequence: TGTGCCAGCAGTAAACCCCCGGGACAGGGTACCCACAATGAGCAGTTCTTC. As protein: CASSKPPGQGTHNEQFF.

With respect to this clonotype: This likely reflects a read error, since a far larger clone is one base away. The rearrangement joins TRBV7-9 to TRBJ2-1; D is perhaps TRBD1 or TRBD2 (5 bases each). The CDR3 contains 15 residues. Trimming removed 3 bases from V and 6 bases from J, with 15 bases in between. Germline values: CDR1 SEHNR, CDR2 FQNEAQ (reference sequence). The CDR3 spells CASSLGILGANEQFF. CDR3 DNA: TGTGCCAGCAGCTTGGGCATACTCGGGGCCAATGAGCAGTTCTTC.

V and J are TRBV29-1 and TRBJ2-7; D is perhaps TRBD1 (6 bases). This CDR3 region has 16 residues. The germline V gene has CDR1 SQVTM and CDR2 ANQGSEA. V was clipped by 1 base and J by 2 bases, with 18 bases between them. CDR3 residues: CSVEGGLRDSPYEQYF. The CDR3 nucleotides are TGCAGCGTTGAAGGGGGGCTACGGGATTCGCCCTACGAGCAGTACTTC.

This chain uses TRBV6-2 or TRBV6-3 with TRBJ1-4; TRBD1 aligns across 9 bases. CDR1 MNHEY and CDR2 SVGEGT come from the germline V gene. This CDR3 has 15 amino acids. V trimming: 8 bases; J trimming: 9 bases; junction bases outside the gene matches: 13. Here the CDR3 reads CASVNPGQGFKKLFF. CDR3 nucleotide sequence: TGTGCCAGCGTTAACCCGGGACAGGGTTTTAAAAAACTGTTTTTT.

This clonotype appeared many times. The J gene is TRBJ1-1, the V gene TRBV7-2; D remains unclear. The CDR3 spans 12 residues. Germline lookup yields CDR1 SGHTA and CDR2 FQGNSA. The V end was cut by 0 bases, the J end by 8 bases, with 7 bases between. In DNA, the CDR3 is TGTGCCAGCAGCTTAGCCTCTATGGAAGCTTTCTTT. Translation gives CASSLASMEAFF.

There are many counts of this clonotype. The chain joins TRBV7-9 to TRBJ2-2; 7 nucleotides align to TRBD2. V lost 5 bases, J lost 2 bases, and 5 bases stayed unmatched. This CDR3 comprises 15 residues. Germline V CDR1 and CDR2: SEHNR, FQNEAQ (reference sequence). The CDR3 DNA sequence: TGTGCCAGCAGCCCCCCGGGACTAAACACCGGGGAGCTGTTTTTT. This codes for CASSPPGLNTGELFF.

This clonotype was observed at least ten times. The chain links TRBV6-6 to TRBJ1-1, with D unresolved. V was trimmed by 5 bases and J by 4 bases, leaving 17 bases between them. The CDR3 consists of 15 residues. Germline CDR1 MNHNY, CDR2 SVGAGI (reference sequence). The CDR3 region is CASSEPREGRTEAFF. CDR3 bases: TGTGCCAGCAGTGAACCCCGTGAGGGCCGCACTGAAGCTTTCTTT.

As regards this clonotype: The CDR3 does not close with the conserved phenylalanine or tryptophan, likely indicating a read error. The chain joins TRBV4-1 to TRBJ2-2, with D possibly TRBD2 on 5 matching bases. The CDR3 sequence is 17 residues long. Per the germline V gene, CDR1 is MGHRA and CDR2 is YSYEKL. Trimming took off 0 bases at V and 4 bases at J, with 15 bases between the two ends. This chain's CDR3 is CASSQEWSGASTGELFL. The DNA of the CDR3 is TGCGCCAGCAGCCAAGAATGGAGCGGAGCGAGCACCGGGGAGCTGTTTCTT.

The sample holds many counts of this clonotype. This chain connects TRBV7-2 to TRBJ2-1, with a tentative D call TRBD1 (6 bases). The CDR3 loop spans 14 amino acids. Trimming took 5 bases from V and 8 from J, leaving 16 bases between them. Germline CDR1 is SGHTA and CDR2 is FQGNSA. The CDR3 DNA sequence: TGTGCCAGCAGCCCCTCCAGGGGAATATATGAGCAGTTCTTC. It translates to CASSPSRGIYEQFF.

This clonotype has a count of ten or more. The chain joins TRBV7-8 to TRBJ1-1; D gene unclear. Trimming took off 1 base at V and 7 bases at J, with 10 bases between the two ends. The CDR3 has 13 amino acids. Germline CDR1 and CDR2: SGHVS and FQNEAQ. CDR3 bases: TGTGCCAGCAGCTTAGGGCACAGAGATGAAGCTTTCTTT. As protein: CASSLGHRDEAFF.

This clonotype showed up many times. The gene calls are TRBV29-1 and TRBJ1-5; D possibly corresponds to TRBD1 (5 bases). This CDR3 region has 13 residues. In germline, CDR1 is SQVTM, CDR2 ANQGSEA. V was trimmed by 2 bases and J by 6 bases, leaving 11 bases between them. DNA of the CDR3: TGCAGCGTTGAACAGGGTAGAGGTCAGCCCCAGCATTTT. Protein product: CSVEQGRGQPQHF. The full variable domain, with the rest looked up from reference TRBV29-1 and TRBJ1-5, is SAVISQKPSRDICQRGTSLTIQCQVDSQVTMMFWYRQQPGQSLTLIATANQGSEATYESGFVIDKFPISRPNLTFSTLTVSNMSPEDSSIYLCSVEQGRGQPQHFGDGTRLSIL.

There are many counts of this clonotype. This chain links TRBV6-2 or TRBV6-3 with TRBJ2-1; D is unresolved. The length of the CDR3 is 11 residues. CDR1 MNHEY and CDR2 SVGEGT come from the germline V gene. V was pared by 1 base and J by 9 bases, with 4 bases between. The chain's CDR3 is CASSYLVEQFF. CDR3 DNA: TGTGCCAGCAGTTACTTGGTTGAGCAGTTCTTC.

This clonotype was seen repeatedly, ten times or more. V is TRBV14 and J is TRBJ2-5; the D call may be TRBD1 or TRBD2 (5 bases each). Trimming stripped 0 bases from V and 7 bases from J, with 15 bases between. This CDR3 is built from 15 residues. Germline values: CDR1 SGHDN, CDR2 FVKESK. This CDR3 reads CASSQDGVEGRTQYF. The DNA for the CDR3 is TGTGCCAGCAGCCAAGATGGTGTTGAGGGGAGGACCCAGTACTTC.

This clonotype appeared once. A read error is likely here: a far larger clone is one base away. Because the CDR3 is missing its conserved closing phenylalanine or tryptophan, this is likely a read error. The chain joins TRBV28 to TRBJ2-1, with D perhaps matching TRBD2 (5 bases). This CDR3 comprises 14 residues. Germline V gives CDR1 MDHEN, CDR2 SYDVKM. The germline V and J ends were trimmed by 6 bases and 5 bases, with 14 bases remaining between them. The CDR3 here is CASSLTASNNEQFL. Written as DNA, the CDR3 is TGTGCCAGCAGCTTAACCGCTAGCAACAATGAGCAGTTCCTC.

This clonotype came up a few times. A much larger clone sits a single nucleotide away, making a read error possible. The chain is built from TRBV29-1 and TRBJ2-1; D remains unclear. The CDR3 spans 10 residues. The germline V and J ends were trimmed by 4 bases and 5 bases, with 3 bases remaining between them. Looked up from germline, CDR1 is SQVTM and CDR2 is ANQGSEA. The DNA for the CDR3 is TGCAGCGTTGGGGACAATGAGCAGTTCTTC. As protein: CSVGDNEQFF.

This clonotype was observed a few times. Possible read error: a much larger clone is one base away. V is TRBV27 and J is TRBJ2-1; possibly TRBD2 for D (5 bases). This CDR3 comprises 12 residues. Germline V gene data show CDR1 as MNHEY and CDR2 as SMNVEV (reference sequence). Here the CDR3 DNA reads TGTGCCAGCGCACTAGTTTTCAATGGGCAGTTCTTC. Its translation: CASALVFNGQFF.

Of note for this clonotype: Given a much more abundant clone one base away, this may be a read error. This chain joins TRBV10-1 and TRBJ2-1; no definite D call. The germline CDR1 and CDR2 sequences are WNHNN and SYGVQD (reference sequence). The CDR3 runs 14 residues. V was shortened by 2 bases and J by 1 base, with 6 bases between the two germline ends. The DNA for the CDR3 is TGCGCCAGCAGTGAGCCGCGGTCCTACAATGAGCAGTTCTTC. As protein: CASSEPRSYNEQFF.

This clonotype was seen at least ten times. The chain combines TRBV27 with TRBJ2-2; maybe TRBD1 (5 bases). Trimming removed 6 bases from V and 4 bases from J, with 9 bases in between. Per the germline V gene, CDR1 is MNHEY and CDR2 is SMNVEV (reference sequence). The CDR3 is 13 amino acids. The CDR3 loop is CASSPRVTGELFF. The CDR3 DNA is TGTGCCAGCAGCCCCAGGGTCACCGGGGAGCTGTTTTTT.

This clonotype was seen ten or more times. This chain joins TRBV28 and TRBJ2-2; TRBD2 aligns across 7 bases. CDR1 and CDR2 (germline): MDHEN, SYDVKM. V trimming: 6 bases; J trimming: 2 bases; junction bases outside the gene matches: 6. CDR3 length: 15 residues. CDR3 loop: CASRPSGKNTGELFF. The DNA for the CDR3 is TGTGCCAGCAGGCCGAGCGGGAAAAACACCGGGGAGCTGTTTTTT.

This clonotype was picked up many times. This chain uses TRBV20-1 with TRBJ1-1; 9 bases line up with TRBD1. CDR3 length: 15 residues. J gave up 1 base and V 4 bases, and 7 bases lay outside the gene matches. Germline CDR1 and CDR2: DFQATT and SNEGSKA (reference sequence). The CDR3 region is CSAMDRGLSNTEAFF. In DNA form, the CDR3 reads TGCAGTGCTATGGACAGGGGTCTCTCGAACACTGAAGCTTTCTTT.

Worth noting for this clonotype: A much more abundant neighbour one base away suggests this may be a read error. The conserved phenylalanine or tryptophan normally closing the CDR3 is absent here, so this likely arose from a read error. This chain connects TRBV6-5 to TRBJ2-1; maybe TRBD2 (5 bases). The V end lost 2 bases, the J end lost 3 bases, and 5 bases lay between the germline ends. The CDR3 has 13 residues. Germline V gives CDR1 MNHEY, CDR2 SVGAGI. CDR3 DNA sequence: TGTGCCAGCAGTTACCGGGACTACAATGAGCAGTTCTCC. Its translation: CASSYRDYNEQFS.

Only a few counts were recorded for this clonotype. V and J are TRBV20-1 and TRBJ2-5; 8 bases agree with TRBD2. Germline CDR1 and CDR2: DFQATT and SNEGSKA (reference sequence). The CDR3 covers 13 residues. J was trimmed by 4 bases and V by 6 bases; bases with no gene match: 7. This CDR3 reads CSAAGLVGETQYF. Written as DNA, the CDR3 is TGCAGTGCAGCGGGACTAGTAGGAGAGACCCAGTACTTC.

The chain is built from TRBV5-4 and TRBJ2-2; the D gene could be TRBD1 or TRBD2 (6 bases each). The V and J ends lost 2 bases and 3 bases respectively, with 14 bases between them. Per germline, CDR1 SGHNT and CDR2 YYREEE (reference sequence). The CDR3 consists of 16 residues. This CDR3 is CASSLGGRWDTGELFF. DNA of the CDR3: TGTGCCAGCAGCTTAGGGGGGCGCTGGGACACCGGGGAGCTGTTTTTT. Variable domain in full (rest from reference TRBV5-4 and TRBJ2-2): ETGVTQSPTHLIKTRGQQVTLRCSSQSGHNTVSWYQQALGQGPQFIFQYYREEENGRGNFPPRFSGLQFPNYSSELNVNALELDDSALYLCASSLGGRWDTGELFFGEGSRLTVL.

In its sample, this clonotype was seen a few times. This sequence joins TRBV7-9 and TRBJ2-7; TRBD2 aligns across 14 bases. Germline CDR1 and CDR2: SEHNR and FQNEAQ (reference sequence). This CDR3 comprises 15 residues. The junction had 9 bases not matched to a gene; V was cut back by 7 bases and J by 7 bases. The CDR3 reads CASNEGLAGVREQYF. The CDR3 coding sequence is TGTGCCAGCAACGAGGGACTAGCGGGAGTTCGGGAGCAGTACTTC.

This clonotype has a handful of counts. A much bigger clone sits one base away, suggesting this may be a read error. The CDR3 does not end in the conserved phenylalanine or tryptophan, so this is likely a read error. The V and J genes are TRBV4-1 and TRBJ2-1; 9 positions agree with TRBD2. The V gene end was trimmed by 1 base and the J gene end by 4 bases; junction bases not matched to a gene: 8. CDR3 length: 17 residues. The germline CDR1 and CDR2 sequences are MGHRA and YSYEKL. The DNA for the CDR3 is TGCGCCAGCAGCCAAGGGGAAGCGGGAGGATATTACAATGAGCAGTTCCTC. This encodes CASSQGEAGGYYNEQFL.

This clonotype was counted ten times or more. The rearrangement uses TRBV2 and TRBJ2-3; maybe TRBD1 (6 bases). The V end was cut by 1 base, the J end by 5 bases, with 7 bases between. In germline, CDR1 is SNHLY, CDR2 FYNNEI. The CDR3 is 13 residues long. The CDR3 coding sequence is TGTGCCAGCAGTGAAGAACAGGGAGATACGCAGTATTTT. Its translation: CASSEEQGDTQYF.

A few counts support this clonotype. The rearrangement links TRBV7-9 to TRBJ2-5, with TRBD2 matching over 11 bases. Germline assignment: CDR1 SEHNR and CDR2 FQNEAQ (reference sequence). Trimming at V came to 8 bases and at J to 2 bases, leaving 13 bases not matched to a gene. The CDR3 has 17 amino acids. The CDR3 coding sequence is TGTGCCAGCGCCCAACCCACTAGCGGGAGAGGGCAAGAGACCCAGTACTTC. It encodes CASAQPTSGRGQETQYF.

The V and J genes are TRBV5-1 and TRBJ2-2; a weak D match, TRBD2 (6 bases). This CDR3 is 15 amino acids long. The V gene's germline CDR1 is SGHRS and CDR2 YFSETQ. The V gene lost 1 base and the J gene lost 2 bases, with 9 bases spanning the gap. CDR3 amino acids: CASSLKLANTGELFF. The DNA of the CDR3 is TGCGCCAGCAGCTTGAAACTAGCCAACACCGGGGAGCTGTTTTTT.

Note on this clonotype: The junction departs from the called germline gene at one end, perhaps through a read error. The V gene is TRBV25-1, the J gene TRBJ1-5; TRBD1 matches 10 bases. Germline CDR1 MGHDK, CDR2 SYGVNS. The CDR3 contains 15 residues. Here the CDR3 reads CTSSVGTGVNQPQHF. The CDR3 nucleotides are TGTACCAGCAGTGTTGGGACAGGGGTCAATCAGCCCCAGCATTTT. The whole variable domain, remainder taken from reference TRBV25-1 and TRBJ1-5, is EADIYQTPRYLVIGTGKKITLECSQTMGHDKMYWYQQDPGMELHLIHYSYGVNSTEKGDLSSESTVSRIRTEHFPLTLESARPSHTSQYLCTSSVGTGVNQPQHFGDGTRLSIL.

This clonotype has a count of ten or more. The V and J genes are TRBV3-1 and TRBJ2-7; possibly TRBD1 or TRBD2 for D (5 bases each). V lost 4 bases to trimming and J lost 3 bases, with 16 bases between them. CDR1 LGHDT and CDR2 YNNKEL come from the germline V gene (reference sequence). The CDR3 runs to 15 residues. This CDR3 reads CASSPGPGPGYEQYF. The CDR3 coding sequence is TGTGCCAGCAGCCCAGGCCCGGGACCAGGCTACGAGCAGTACTTC.